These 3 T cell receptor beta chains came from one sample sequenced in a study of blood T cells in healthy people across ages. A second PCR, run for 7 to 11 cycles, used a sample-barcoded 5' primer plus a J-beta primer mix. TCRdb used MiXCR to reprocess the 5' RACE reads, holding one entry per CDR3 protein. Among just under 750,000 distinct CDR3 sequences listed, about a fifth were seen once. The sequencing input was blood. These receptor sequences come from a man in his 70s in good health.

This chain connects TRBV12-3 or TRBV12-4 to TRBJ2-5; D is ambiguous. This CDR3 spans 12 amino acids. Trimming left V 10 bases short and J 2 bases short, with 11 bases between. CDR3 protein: CATRAMQETQYF. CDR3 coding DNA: TGTGCCACCCGGGCGATGCAAGAGACCCAGTACTTC.

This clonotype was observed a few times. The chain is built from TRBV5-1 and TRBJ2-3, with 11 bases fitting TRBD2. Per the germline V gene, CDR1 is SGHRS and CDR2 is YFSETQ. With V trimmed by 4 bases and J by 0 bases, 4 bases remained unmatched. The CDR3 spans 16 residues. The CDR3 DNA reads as TGCGCCAGCAGCCAGACTAGCGGGACTAGCACAGATACGCAGTATTTT. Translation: CASSQTSGTSTDTQYF.

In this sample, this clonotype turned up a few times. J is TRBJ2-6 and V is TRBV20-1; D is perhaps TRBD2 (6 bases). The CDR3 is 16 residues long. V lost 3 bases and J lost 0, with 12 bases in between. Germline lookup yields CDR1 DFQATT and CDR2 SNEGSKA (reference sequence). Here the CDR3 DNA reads TGCAGTGCTAGGGGACTTCAACTCTCTGGGGCCAACGTCCTGACTTTC. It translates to CSARGLQLSGANVLTF.